This T cell receptor beta chain stems from a study of CD8 T cells in ankylosing spondylitis. Broader study findings: Seemingly distinctive of ankylosing spondylitis blood was a TCR beta motif formed by eight highly homologous variants. Within matched ankylosing spondylitis synovial fluid, disease-linked clones were reportedly significantly enriched. Within peripheral blood, clones linked to disease were CD8+ and relatively rare. Earlier authors reported some of these motif variants in reactive arthritis synovial fluid and blood.

The germline V gene has CDR1 SGHKS and CDR2 YYEKEE (reference sequence). The CDR3 covers 15 residues. The ends were cut back, 0 bases at V and 0 bases at J, with 10 bases in the middle. This clonotype has only a few counts. Its antigen is as yet unknown. A quantitative 5'-RACE method, one with molecular barcodes, was used to make TCR beta libraries. TCRdb fed the 5' RACE reads into MiXCR, producing one record per CDR3 protein. The sample shows 450,000 to 550,000 distinct CDR3 sequences, 5.3% of them seen only once. This TCR came from a male donor with ankylosing spondylitis. Material: blood, either unsorted or a sorted T cell fraction (not recorded which). This rearrangement joins TRBV5-5 to TRBJ2-7; tentatively, D is TRBD2 (6 bases). The CDR3 region has the DNA TGTGCCAGCAGCTTGGCTGGACTAAACTCCTACGAGCAGTACTTC. It specifies CASSLAGLNSYEQYF.